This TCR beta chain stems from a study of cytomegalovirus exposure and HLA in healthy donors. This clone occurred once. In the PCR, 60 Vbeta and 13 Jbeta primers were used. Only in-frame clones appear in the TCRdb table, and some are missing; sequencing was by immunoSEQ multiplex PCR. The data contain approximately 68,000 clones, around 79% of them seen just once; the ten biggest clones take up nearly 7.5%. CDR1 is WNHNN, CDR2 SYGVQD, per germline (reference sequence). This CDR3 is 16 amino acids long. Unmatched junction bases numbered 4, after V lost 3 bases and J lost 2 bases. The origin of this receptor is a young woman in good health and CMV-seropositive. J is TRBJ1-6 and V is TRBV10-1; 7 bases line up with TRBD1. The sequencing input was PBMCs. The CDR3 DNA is TGCGCCAGCAGTGACGAGGGGGCCACCTATAATTCACCCCTCCACTTT. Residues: CASSDEGATYNSPLHF.